This note documents a single T cell receptor beta chain sequence. Its target is unknown. In the same sample, other DNA sequences code for this CDR3. This record comes from a study of Ad26.COV2.S vaccination and SARS-CoV-2 variants. Study-level background: Once or twice, 56 days apart, Ad26.COV2.S was delivered intramuscularly. Whole-study results and caveats: Individuals receiving vaccine had higher spike-specific TCR breadth than placebo recipients did. Non-spike TCR breadth was similar in vaccine and placebo recipients.

Treatment of the sample: 19 received Ad26.COV2.S at low or high dose, single or two shots; 5 received placebo; per-sample allocation not given. Material that was analyzed had been drawn on day 63 after the first vaccine or placebo injection. Ad26.COV2.S expressed prefusion-stabilized spike from the original Wuhan strain. Sequencing used immunoSEQ multiplex PCR; TCRdb keeps in-frame clones, though not all of them. Here the sample spans some 340,000 clones, around 84% being singletons. The input for sequencing was peripheral blood, taken in a trial of Ad26.COV2.S vaccine versus placebo. This TCR derives from a person between 18 and 65 years old who received the Ad26.COV2.S COVID-19 vaccine or a placebo.

CDR3 loop: CASSSGGASNQPQHF. CDR3 nucleotides: TGTGCCAGCAGCTCAGGGGGCGCATCAAATCAGCCCCAGCATTTT. The rearrangement uses TRBV7-2 and TRBJ1-5; TRBD1 matches 8 bases. The V gene end was trimmed by 4 bases and the J gene end by 4 bases; junction bases not matched to a gene: 6. The CDR3 consists of 15 residues. Germline values: CDR1 SGHTA, CDR2 FQGNSA.